A single sample is the source of the 4 T cell receptor beta chains below, sequenced in a study of identical twins listed by TCRdb under 2016. Libraries came from 5' RACE. Sequenced using an Illumina HiSeq 2000. TCRdb applied fastp at Q25 and MiXCR to the public reads, then kept only in-frame beta chains. Identical CDR3 proteins give one entry, which carries the most common genes and DNA. This sample is represented by some 730,000 distinct CDR3 sequences; roughly 18% of them were singletons. 13% of the sample is held by the ten biggest clonotypes. These data were likewise used in another study, on T cells expressing NK-cell markers.

The sequenced material came from PBMCs. The receptors were gathered from a woman aged 18 to 35 in good health.

This clonotype appeared a few times. The CDR3 here is CASGYDNSPLHF. In DNA, the CDR3 is TGCGCCAGCGGGTACGATAATTCACCCCTCCACTTT. V gene TRBV5-1 combines with J gene TRBJ1-6; D not resolved. Per germline, CDR1 SGHRS and CDR2 YFSETQ. CDR3 size: 12 residues. V was cut by 7 bases and J by 5 bases, with 7 bases left in between.

The table lists this clonotype with many counts. The chain uses TRBV7-9 and TRBJ2-4; D might be TRBD1 or TRBD2, each matching 6 bases. This CDR3 has 12 residues. Germline values: CDR1 SEHNR, CDR2 FQNEAQ (reference sequence). V lost 2 bases and J lost 8, with 7 bases in between. The DNA for the CDR3 is TGTGCCAGCAGCTTAAGGGGGGACATTCAGTACTTC. Amino acids: CASSLRGDIQYF.

CDR3 bases: TGTGCCAGCAGCAGTTGGGAGGGTGTGGAGACCCAGTACTTC. This translates into CASSSWEGVETQYF. The chain links TRBV7-9 to TRBJ2-5; TRBD2 aligns across 7 bases. CDR3 size: 14 residues. Germline loops: CDR1 SEHNR, CDR2 FQNEAQ (reference sequence). Unmatched junction bases numbered 8, after V lost 5 bases and J lost 5 bases.

The rearrangement joins TRBV5-1 to TRBJ2-7; D not certain. The V gene's germline CDR1 is SGHRS and CDR2 YFSETQ. This CDR3 contains 16 residues. V lost 1 base to trimming and J lost 6 bases, with 20 bases between them. CDR3 loop: CASSLILGLGTSEQYF. The CDR3 DNA reads as TGCGCCAGCAGCTTGATTCTGGGCTTGGGCACCAGCGAGCAGTACTTC.